The 25 T cell receptor beta chains reported below all come from one sample, sequenced in a study of blood T cells in healthy people across ages. For the second PCR, which ran for about 6 to 11 cycles, a sample-barcoded 5' primer and a J-beta primer mix were used. TCRdb reprocessed the 5' RACE reads via MiXCR and lists one record per CDR3 protein. The sample lists about 280,000 distinct CDR3 sequences, 25% to 30% occurring once. Sequenced material: blood. These receptors came from a woman aged 70-85 years in good health.

This sequence joins TRBV5-1 and TRBJ2-1; D remains ambiguous. The CDR3 runs to 13 residues. Trimming took 4 bases from V and 7 from J, leaving 12 bases between them. Germline-derived CDR1 and CDR2 are SGHRS and YFSETQ. The CDR3 DNA sequence: TGCGCCAGCAGCCCCCATGGAGAAAATGAGCAGTTCTTC. Translation gives CASSPHGENEQFF.

The rearrangement uses TRBV11-2 and TRBJ2-5; D tentatively fits TRBD1 or TRBD2 (5 bases each). The germline V and J ends were trimmed by 2 bases and 14 bases, with 15 bases remaining between them. Germline lookup yields CDR1 SGHAT and CDR2 FQNNGV. CDR3 length: 12 residues. The CDR3 spells CASSLSSGSFYF. The CDR3 DNA follows: TGTGCCAGCAGCTTATCTTCAGGGAGTTTCTACTTC.

This clonotype was detected a few times. The chain carries TRBV6-6 and TRBJ2-5; 12 positions match TRBD1. Germline V gene sequence: CDR1 MNHNY, CDR2 SVGAGI (reference sequence). V shed 2 bases and J 4 bases; nucleotides not matched to a gene: 5. CDR3 size: 16 residues. The CDR3 bases are TGTGCCAGCAGTTACGAGGGACAGGGGGCTAGAGAGACCCAGTACTTC. Its protein is CASSYEGQGARETQYF.

This rearrangement joins TRBV20-1 to TRBJ2-2, with TRBD2 matching over 8 bases. Germline CDR1 reads DFQATT; CDR2 reads SNEGSKA (reference sequence). This CDR3 spans 16 amino acids. V trimming: 3 bases; J trimming: 1 base; junction bases outside the gene matches: 7. The CDR3 loop reads CSASETGGLNTGELFF. The CDR3 region has the DNA TGCAGTGCTAGTGAAACGGGAGGGTTGAACACCGGGGAGCTGTTTTTT.

The chain has TRBV28 and TRBJ2-7; D may be TRBD1 (5 bases). The CDR3 has 12 residues. The V gene's germline CDR1 is MDHEN and CDR2 SYDVKM. V was pared by 5 bases and J by 4 bases, with 9 bases between. The CDR3 sequence: CASSIGEYEQYF. CDR3 coding DNA: TGTGCCAGCAGTATAGGGGAATACGAGCAGTACTTC. The whole variable domain, remainder taken from reference TRBV28 and TRBJ2-7, is DVKVTQSSRYLVKRTGEKVFLECVQDMDHENMFWYRQDPGLGLRLIYFSYDVKMKEKGDIPEGYSVSREKKERFSLILESASTNQTSMYLCASSIGEYEQYFGPGTRLTVT.

A few counts support this clonotype. The chain links TRBV5-1 to TRBJ2-1, with TRBD1 identical over 7 bases. V lost 5 bases and J lost 6; bases outside the gene matches: 8. The CDR3 runs 14 residues. Germline V lookup: CDR1 SGHRS, CDR2 YFSETQ. The CDR3 spells CASSSLNRGNEQFF. In DNA form, the CDR3 reads TGCGCCAGCAGTTCGCTCAACAGGGGCAATGAGCAGTTCTTC. Supplemented by reference TRBV5-1 and TRBJ2-1, the full variable domain reads KAGVTQTPRYLIKTRGQQVTLSCSPISGHRSVSWYQQTPGQGLQFLFEYFSETQRNKGNFPGRFSGRQFSNSRSEMNVSTLELGDSALYLCASSSLNRGNEQFFGPGTRLTVL.

This clonotype was counted ten times or more. The chain joins TRBV20-1 to TRBJ2-1; 10 nucleotides agree with TRBD2. The junction had 11 bases not matched to a gene; V was cut back by 3 bases and J by 6 bases. The CDR3 is made up of 16 amino acids. The germline V gene encodes CDR1 DFQATT and CDR2 SNEGSKA (reference sequence). CDR3: CSARLAGARFVNEQFF. CDR3 sequence (DNA): TGCAGTGCTAGGCTAGCGGGAGCCCGGTTCGTCAATGAGCAGTTCTTC.

The chain uses TRBV4-1 and TRBJ2-2; unclear D gene. The CDR3 extends over 15 amino acids. The germline V and J ends were trimmed by 4 bases and 5 bases, with 14 bases remaining between them. The V gene's germline CDR1 is MGHRA and CDR2 YSYEKL. The DNA of the CDR3 is TGCGCCAGCAGCCCACCTCAGAAGGTTACCGGGGAGCTGTTTTTT. This translates into CASSPPQKVTGELFF.

The chain employs TRBV29-1 and TRBJ2-3; TRBD2 is a possible D gene (7 bases). The CDR3 loop spans 17 amino acids. CDR1 is SQVTM and CDR2 is ANQGSEA in the germline V gene. The ends were cut back, 5 bases at V and 0 bases at J, with 21 bases in the middle. CDR3 in amino acids: CSVKGRGIPRSTDTQYF. DNA of the CDR3: TGCAGCGTTAAGGGGAGGGGGATTCCACGCAGCACAGATACGCAGTATTTT.

The rearrangement uses TRBV6-5 and TRBJ1-5, with D perhaps matching TRBD1 (5 bases). CDR3 length: 13 amino acids. The germline CDR1 and CDR2 sequences are MNHEY and SVGAGI. The germline V and J ends were trimmed by 4 bases and 6 bases, with 10 bases remaining between them. The CDR3 DNA follows: TGTGCCAGCAGTTCCAGGGAATCTCAGCCCCAGCATTTT. It translates to CASSSRESQPQHF.

This clonotype was found many times. The chain has TRBV6-1 and TRBJ1-2, with 7 bases lining up with TRBD1. J lost 7 bases, V lost 6 bases, and 14 bases had no gene match. The CDR3 contains 15 residues. Germline-derived CDR1 and CDR2 are MNHNS and SASEGT. The CDR3 is CASRENRGDDFGYTF. For the CDR3, the DNA is TGTGCCAGCAGGGAAAACAGGGGCGATGATTTTGGCTACACCTTC.

This clonotype came up a few times. The rearrangement links TRBV12-3 or TRBV12-4 to TRBJ1-5; D ambiguous. CDR3 size: 15 residues. Trimming removed 2 bases from V and 3 bases from J, with 11 bases in between. Written as DNA, the CDR3 is TGTGCCAGCAGTTTATTGTCAGTCGCCAATCAGCCCCAGCATTTT. Translated, it gives CASSLLSVANQPQHF.

Concerning this clonotype: A junction end diverges from the germline sequence, so it may reflect a read error. This chain links TRBV6-5 with TRBJ1-2; possible D gene TRBD1, 5 bases. CDR1 and CDR2 (germline): MNHEY, SVGAGI. The CDR3 totals 14 residues. The CDR3 loop reads CASSYSQVNYGYTF. For the CDR3, the DNA is TGTGCCAGCAGCTACTCACAGGTGAACTATGGCTACACCTTC.

The rearrangement links TRBV28 to TRBJ1-6; no definite D call. Trimming took 7 bases from V and 8 from J, leaving 15 bases between them. The CDR3 totals 14 residues. In germline, CDR1 is MDHEN, CDR2 SYDVKM. DNA for the CDR3: TGTGCCAGCACCCCACGTATGTCTCATTCACCCCTCCACTTT. Protein product: CASTPRMSHSPLHF.

The sample holds many counts of this clonotype. The chain couples TRBV29-1 to TRBJ2-5, with TRBD1 matching 9 bases. Germline assignment: CDR1 SQVTM and CDR2 ANQGSEA. The CDR3 length is 14 residues. V trimming: 4 bases; J trimming: 5 bases; junction bases outside the gene matches: 8. The CDR3 region is CSVGGDRDFETQYF. Written as DNA, the CDR3 is TGCAGCGTTGGGGGGGACAGGGATTTTGAGACCCAGTACTTC.

V is TRBV6-2 or TRBV6-3 and J is TRBJ2-7; TRBD1 aligns across 7 bases. This CDR3 contains 13 residues. In germline, CDR1 is MNHEY, CDR2 SVGEGT. V dropped 6 bases and J dropped 1; count of bases not matched to a gene: 3. CDR3 residues: CASRDRVSYEQYF. For the CDR3, the DNA is TGTGCCAGCAGAGACAGGGTATCCTACGAGCAGTACTTC.

V is TRBV2 and J is TRBJ2-5; tentative D call: TRBD2 (5 bases). CDR3 size: 13 residues. Trimming cost V 4 bases and J 6 bases, with 12 bases left between them. The germline gives CDR1 SNHLY, CDR2 FYNNEI. This CDR3 is CASSVVARQTQYF. The CDR3 coding sequence is TGTGCCAGCAGTGTAGTAGCGAGGCAGACCCAGTACTTC.

This sequence joins TRBV4-1 and TRBJ2-1, with no clear D. Matching the DNA end better, TRBJ2-5 makes the J call doubtful. Germline V lookup: CDR1 MGHRA, CDR2 YSYEKL. The CDR3 has 13 residues. CDR3 in amino acids: CASSQIDEETQYF. The CDR3 bases are TGCGCCAGCAGCCAAATAGATGAGGAGACCCAGTACTTC.

V is TRBV12-3 or TRBV12-4 and J is TRBJ2-3; 10 bases match TRBD2. This CDR3 spans 15 amino acids. V was clipped by 5 bases and J by 1 base; unmatched bases: 3. The DNA of the CDR3 is TGTGCCAGCAGTCACGGGACTAGCGGCACAGATACGCAGTATTTT. Translating it yields CASSHGTSGTDTQYF.

The chain is built from TRBV20-1 and TRBJ2-7, with D hard to call. In germline, CDR1 is DFQATT, CDR2 SNEGSKA (reference sequence). The V end lost 6 bases, the J end lost 1 base, and 13 bases lay between the germline ends. This CDR3 contains 13 residues. CDR3 bases: TGCAGTGCATCGACACGTACTTCCTACGAGCAGTACTTC. This translates into CSASTRTSYEQYF.

Note on this clonotype: The conserved phenylalanine or tryptophan normally closing the CDR3 is absent here, so this likely arose from a read error. The chain has TRBV7-2 and TRBJ2-1, with a possible D match to TRBD1 (6 bases). Germline values: CDR1 SGHTA, CDR2 FQGNSA. Trimming removed 5 bases from V and 4 bases from J, with 18 bases in between. The CDR3 is 16 residues long. The CDR3 sequence: CASSPSAGAGYNEQFS. CDR3 in DNA: TGTGCCAGCAGCCCCAGTGCAGGGGCAGGTTACAATGAGCAGTTCTCC.

The chain uses TRBV7-2 and TRBJ2-3; D not certain. V lost 5 bases, J lost 4 bases, and 16 bases lay in between. Germline V CDR1 and CDR2: SGHTA, FQGNSA. The CDR3 length is 15 residues. The DNA for the CDR3 is TGTGCCAGCAGCCCCTCCCCCTCGACCCCAGATACGCAGTATTTT. This codes for CASSPSPSTPDTQYF.

This rearrangement joins TRBV28 to TRBJ1-2, with unresolved D. V was shortened by 7 bases and J by 3 bases, with 15 bases between the two germline ends. Germline V lookup: CDR1 MDHEN, CDR2 SYDVKM. The length of the CDR3 is 14 residues. For the CDR3, the DNA is TGTGCCAGCAAGGTCGCCGACCTCGACTATGGCTACACCTTC. It yields the protein CASKVADLDYGYTF.

This clonotype was seen a handful of times. V is TRBV20-1 and J is TRBJ2-5; D ambiguous. Near its end, the DNA agrees better with TRBJ2-7, so the J call may be wrong. Germline-derived CDR1 and CDR2 are DFQATT and SNEGSKA (reference sequence). There are 12 residues in the CDR3. DNA of the CDR3: TGCAGTGCTAGAGGTGGGGTAGGCGAGCAGTACTTC. It yields the protein CSARGGVGEQYF.

The V gene is TRBV5-1, the J gene TRBJ1-3; 7 bases are a match to TRBD1. The CDR3 consists of 14 residues. V shed 0 bases and J 8 bases; nucleotides not matched to a gene: 5. The germline CDR1 and CDR2 sequences are SGHRS and YFSETQ. The CDR3 protein is CASSLEGGQDTIYF. The CDR3 DNA reads as TGCGCCAGCAGCTTGGAAGGGGGCCAAGACACCATATATTTT.